The clone carrying this TCR beta chain was seen more than once but under ten times. Its antigen remains unidentified. The CDR3 is made up of 15 amino acids. Germline assignment: CDR1 MGHRA and CDR2 YSYEKL. V gave up 1 base and J gave up 2 bases, with 9 bases separating them. This record comes from a study of siplizumab effects on memory and regulatory T cells. Study-wide findings and caveats: Naive T cell populations appeared to exhibit greater diversity than memory cells and appeared to be major alloresponse contributors. In the presence of siplizumab, alloreactive sequences traceable to unstimulated CD4+ memory cells were significantly reduced. There were only a minor fraction of alloreactive clones that mapped to unstimulated subsets.

TCRdb's table, derived via immunoSEQ multiplex PCR, lists solely in-frame clones and lacks some. The sample holds about 85,000 clones, around 93% seen once. The receptor was isolated from a human donor in good health. The specimen was CD8+ T cells sorted from blood. This chain connects TRBV4-1 to TRBJ1-5, with TRBD1 as a possible D gene (5 bases). The CDR3 spells CASSQAGFRNQPQHF. CDR3 sequence (DNA): TGCGCCAGCAGCCAAGCAGGGTTCCGCAATCAGCCCCAGCATTTT.